The next 19 T cell receptor beta chains were all read from a single sample in a study of T cells in Graves' hyperthyroidism and ophthalmopathy. There were TCR beta CDR3 regions amplified from RNA transcripts. The TCR CDR3 first-round RT-PCR relied on the HTBI primer set. Via MiXCR, TCRdb re-called the multiplex PCR reads, giving one row per CDR3 protein. The sample consists of 400,000 to 450,000 distinct CDR3 sequences, approximately 14% of them appearing once. Material: blood. The receptor source for this set is a man aged 18-30 years with Graves' ophthalmopathy.

In its sample, this clonotype was seen many times. The V call is TRBV5-5, the J call TRBJ1-2; TRBD1 is a possible D gene (6 bases). This CDR3 is 14 amino acids long. V lost 0 bases, J lost 8 bases, and 14 bases lay in between. Germline-derived CDR1 and CDR2 are SGHKS and YYEKEE (reference sequence). This chain's CDR3 is CASSLGPRGEGYTF. CDR3 sequence (DNA): TGTGCCAGCAGCTTGGGCCCCAGGGGTGAAGGCTACACCTTC. Based on the CDR3 plus reference TRBV5-5 and TRBJ1-2, the full variable domain is DAGVTQSPTHLIKTRGQQVTLRCSPISGHKSVSWYQQVLGQGPQFIFQYYEKEERGRGNFPDRFSARQFPNYSSELNVNALLLGDSALYLCASSLGPRGEGYTFGSGTRLTVV.

There are many counts of this clonotype. The V call is TRBV10-3, the J call TRBJ2-7; TRBD2 agrees at 8 bases. In germline, CDR1 is ENHRY, CDR2 SYGVKD. The CDR3 loop spans 13 amino acids. With V trimmed by 8 bases and J by 3 bases, 6 bases remained unmatched. CDR3 residues: CAILREGLYEQYF. CDR3 nucleotide sequence: TGTGCCATCCTACGGGAGGGCCTCTACGAGCAGTACTTC.

The chain combines TRBV7-3 with TRBJ2-3; no clear D gene. V was pared by 5 bases and J by 1 base, with 10 bases between. The length of the CDR3 is 14 residues. Germline CDR1 reads SGHTA; CDR2 reads FQGTGA. The CDR3 sequence: CASSPQSGTDTQYF. CDR3 DNA: TGTGCCAGCAGCCCTCAGTCGGGCACAGATACGCAGTATTTT.

This clonotype has a count of ten or more. The CDR3 sequence: CASTQGTGGGDTQYF. The CDR3 DNA sequence: TGTGCCAGCACCCAAGGAACAGGGGGAGGGGATACGCAGTATTTT. This chain uses TRBV6-1 with TRBJ2-3; tentative D call: TRBD1 (8 bases). Trimming left V 7 bases short and J 6 bases short, with 20 bases between. The CDR3 sequence is 15 residues long. From germline, CDR1 is MNHNS and CDR2 SASEGT.

The genes are TRBV20-1 and TRBJ2-1; 8 bases map to TRBD2. CDR3 length: 13 amino acids. J lost 7 bases, V lost 3 bases, and 5 bases had no gene match. CDR1 DFQATT and CDR2 SNEGSKA come from the germline V gene (reference sequence). The CDR3 spells CSASPQRENEQFF. The DNA for the CDR3 is TGCAGTGCTAGTCCTCAGCGGGAGAATGAGCAGTTCTTC.

This clonotype was recorded many times. The gene calls are TRBV19 and TRBJ2-1; 13 positions match TRBD2. V trimming: 7 bases; J trimming: 6 bases; junction bases outside the gene matches: 6. The CDR3 length is 15 residues. Germline V gives CDR1 LNHDA, CDR2 SQIVND (reference sequence). In DNA form, the CDR3 reads TGTGCCAGTATCGTGACTAGCGGGAGGTCCAATGAGCAGTTCTTC. Its protein product is CASIVTSGRSNEQFF. Together with reference TRBV19 and TRBJ2-1, the CDR3 gives the full variable domain: DGGITQSPKYLFRKEGQNVTLSCEQNLNHDAMYWYRQDPGQGLRLIYYSQIVNDFQKGDIAEGYSVSREKKESFPLTVTSAQKNPTAFYLCASIVTSGRSNEQFFGPGTRLTVL.

This clonotype has only a few counts. The chain carries TRBV9 and TRBJ2-7; D might be TRBD1 (5 bases). There are 16 residues in the CDR3. Trimming took 3 bases from V and 3 from J, leaving 19 bases between them. Germline-derived CDR1 and CDR2 are SGDLS and YYNGEE. The CDR3 coding sequence is TGTGCCAGCAGCGCGCACGGTGACAGTTCTTTCTACGAGCAGTACTTC. This translates into CASSAHGDSSFYEQYF.

This clonotype was seen ten or more times. The genes are TRBV6-1 and TRBJ2-7; 9 bases map to TRBD2. The CDR3 is made up of 18 amino acids. CDR1 and CDR2 (germline): MNHNS, SASEGT. J lost 3 bases, V lost 5 bases, and 17 bases had no gene match. The CDR3 protein is CASSPMGLALPNFYEQYF. The CDR3 DNA reads TGTGCCAGCAGTCCCATGGGACTAGCTCTCCCCAATTTCTACGAGCAGTACTTC.

This clonotype showed up just a few times. The V call is TRBV7-8, the J call TRBJ2-2, with TRBD2 as a possible D gene (6 bases). Trimming took off 3 bases at V and 0 bases at J, with 8 bases between the two ends. Germline lookup yields CDR1 SGHVS and CDR2 FQNEAQ. This CDR3 is 15 amino acids long. DNA for the CDR3: TGTGCCAGCAGCTTTAGCGGAGCGAACACCGGGGAGCTGTTTTTT. Protein: CASSFSGANTGELFF.

This clonotype has a count of ten or more. The chain carries TRBV3-1 and TRBJ2-1, with D hard to call. Trimming left V 1 base short and J 4 bases short, with 8 bases between. The CDR3 runs to 14 residues. CDR1 and CDR2 (germline): LGHDT, YNNKEL (reference sequence). The CDR3 sequence: CASSQVKGYNEQFF. The DNA of the CDR3 is TGTGCCAGCAGCCAAGTGAAGGGATACAATGAGCAGTTCTTC.

A few counts support this clonotype. V is TRBV19 and J is TRBJ2-7; perhaps TRBD1 as D (5 bases). The CDR3 extends over 15 amino acids. Germline V lookup: CDR1 LNHDA, CDR2 SQIVND (reference sequence). V lost 6 bases to trimming and J lost 0 bases, with 15 bases between them. The CDR3 bases are TGTGCCAGTAGCCAGGGTTCCTTTTTCTCCTACGAGCAGTACTTC. As protein: CASSQGSFFSYEQYF. The full variable domain, in which reference TRBV19 and TRBJ2-7 provide the parts outside the CDR3, is DGGITQSPKYLFRKEGQNVTLSCEQNLNHDAMYWYRQDPGQGLRLIYYSQIVNDFQKGDIAEGYSVSREKKESFPLTVTSAQKNPTAFYLCASSQGSFFSYEQYFGPGTRLTVT.

This chain uses TRBV14 with TRBJ2-3; 11 positions match TRBD2. The germline gives CDR1 SGHDN, CDR2 FVKESK. The J segment lost 5 bases and the V segment lost 2 bases, leaving 9 bases of the junction unmatched. The CDR3 length is 17 residues. The CDR3 nucleotides are TGTGCCAGCAGCCAATTAGCGGGAGGGCCCATGAGAGATACGCAGTATTTT. It translates to CASSQLAGGPMRDTQYF.

In its sample, this clonotype was seen many times. This sequence joins TRBV7-3 and TRBJ2-1; D gene ambiguous. Trimming stripped 1 base from V and 7 bases from J, with 8 bases between. Germline CDR1 and CDR2: SGHTA and FQGTGA. CDR3 size: 13 residues. CDR3 coding DNA: TGTGCCAGCAGCTTAAGTTTGGGGAATGAGCAGTTCTTC. This encodes CASSLSLGNEQFF.

The chain has TRBV20-1 and TRBJ1-2, with TRBD1 as a possible D gene (6 bases). Trimming left V 4 bases short and J 8 bases short, with 26 bases between. The V gene's germline CDR1 is DFQATT and CDR2 SNEGSKA (reference sequence). The length of the CDR3 is 16 residues. CDR3 nucleotide sequence: TGCAGTGCTAAGAGTCTACGGACAGCGGGATTTGGGGGCTACACCTTC. As protein: CSAKSLRTAGFGGYTF.

In this sample, this clonotype turned up many times. The chain joins TRBV28 to TRBJ2-1; 9 bases fit TRBD2. This CDR3 is 16 amino acids long. V was clipped by 5 bases and J by 8 bases; unmatched bases: 13. CDR1 MDHEN and CDR2 SYDVKM come from the germline V gene. CDR3 in amino acids: CASSTDTQREVYEQFF. The DNA of the CDR3 is TGTGCCAGCAGTACGGACACTCAGCGGGAGGTATATGAGCAGTTCTTC.

This clonotype was picked up many times. The chain joins TRBV6-6 to TRBJ1-2, with D unclear. V was shortened by 2 bases and J by 8 bases, with 12 bases between the two germline ends. The CDR3 has 13 amino acids. The germline V gene encodes CDR1 MNHNY and CDR2 SVGAGI (reference sequence). Here the CDR3 reads CASSYQSGTGYTF. DNA of the CDR3: TGTGCCAGCAGTTACCAATCGGGTACGGGCTACACCTTC.

This clonotype has more than one count but fewer than ten. V usage is TRBV5-8 and J usage is TRBJ1-4; a weak D match, TRBD1 (5 bases). The CDR3 contains 12 residues. Trimming cost V 3 bases and J 10 bases, with 10 bases left between them. The germline V gene has CDR1 SGHTS and CDR2 YDEGEE. CDR3 sequence (DNA): TGTGCCAGCAGCTGGGGGGGTCCAAAACTGTTTTTT. It yields the protein CASSWGGPKLFF.

As to this clonotype: A much larger clone sits a single nucleotide away, making a read error possible. The chain recombines TRBV2 with TRBJ1-6; TRBD1 is a possible D gene (6 bases). The CDR3 spans 13 residues. V shed 11 bases and J shed 6 bases, with 14 bases lying between them. In germline, CDR1 is SNHLY, CDR2 FYNNEI. The CDR3 sequence is CAGGGGSNSPLHF. The CDR3 DNA is TGTGCCGGGGGGGGGGGCAGTAATTCACCCCTCCACTTT.

This clonotype was picked up a small number of times. The chain couples TRBV6-5 to TRBJ2-7, with D maybe TRBD1 (6 bases). This CDR3 contains 17 residues. Germline V gene data show CDR1 as MNHEY and CDR2 as SVGAGI. V was cut by 0 bases and J by 5 bases, with 20 bases left in between. The CDR3 nucleotides read TGTGCCAGCAGTTACTCGAGTATACGGTCAGGGGCTCACGAGCAGTACTTC. Protein sequence: CASSYSSIRSGAHEQYF.